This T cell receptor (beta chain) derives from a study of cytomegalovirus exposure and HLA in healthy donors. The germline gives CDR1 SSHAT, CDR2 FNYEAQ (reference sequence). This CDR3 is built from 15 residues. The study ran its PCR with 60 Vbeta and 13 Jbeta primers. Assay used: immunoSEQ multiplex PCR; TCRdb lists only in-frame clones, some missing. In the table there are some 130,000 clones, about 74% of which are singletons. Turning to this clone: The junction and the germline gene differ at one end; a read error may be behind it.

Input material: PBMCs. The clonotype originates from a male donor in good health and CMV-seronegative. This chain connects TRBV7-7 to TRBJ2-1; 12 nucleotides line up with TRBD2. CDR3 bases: TGTGCTAGCAGCCCCACTAGCGGGGGGTTGGATGAGCAGTTCTTC. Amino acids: CASSPTSGGLDEQFF. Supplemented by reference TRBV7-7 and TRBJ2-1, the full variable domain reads GAGVSQSPRYKVTKRGQDVTLRCDPISSHATLYWYQQALGQGPEFLTYFNYEAQPDKSGLPSDRFSAERPEGSISTLTIQRTEQRDSAMYRCASSPTSGGLDEQFFGPGTRLTVL.